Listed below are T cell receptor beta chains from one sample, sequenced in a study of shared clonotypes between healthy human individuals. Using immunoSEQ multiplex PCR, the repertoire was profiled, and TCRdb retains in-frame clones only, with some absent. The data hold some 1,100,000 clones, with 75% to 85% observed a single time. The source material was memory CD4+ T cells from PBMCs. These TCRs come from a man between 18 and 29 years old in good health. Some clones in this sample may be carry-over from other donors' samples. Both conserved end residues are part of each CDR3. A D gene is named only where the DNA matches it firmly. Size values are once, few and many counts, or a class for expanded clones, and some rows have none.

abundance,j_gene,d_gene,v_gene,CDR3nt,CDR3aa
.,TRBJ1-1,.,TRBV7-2,TGTGCCAGCAGCTTGGGTCGGCTGGCAGGCTCTGAAGCTTTCTTT,CASSLGRLAGSEAFF
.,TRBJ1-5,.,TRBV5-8,TGTGCCAGCACCCGACAGGCTAGCAATCAGCCCCAGCATTTT,CASTRQASNQPQHF
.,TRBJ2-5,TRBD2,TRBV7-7,TGTGCCAGCAGCACTAGCGGGAGAGAGACCCAGTACTTC,CASSTSGRETQYF
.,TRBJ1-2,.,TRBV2,TGTGCCAGCAGTGGACGGCTCGAATATGGCTACACCTTC,CASSGRLEYGYTF
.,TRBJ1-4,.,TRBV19,TGTGCCAGTAGTACCATCAGCCGGAGTACAACTAATGAAAAACTGTTTTTT,CASSTISRSTTNEKLFF
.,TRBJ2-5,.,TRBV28,TGTGCCAGCTCCGGGACTGCGAAAGAGACCCAGTACTTC,CASSGTAKETQYF
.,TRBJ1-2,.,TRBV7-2,TGTGCCAGCAGCTTATACAGGGACTATGGCTACACCTTC,CASSLYRDYGYTF
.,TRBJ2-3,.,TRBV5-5,TGTGCCAGCAGCCTAAGCACAGATACGCAGTATTTT,CASSLSTDTQYF
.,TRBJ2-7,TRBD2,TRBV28,TGTGCCAGCAGATATACCGGGACTACCCCCTACGAGCAGTACTTC,CASRYTGTTPYEQYF
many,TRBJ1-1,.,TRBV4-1,TGCGCCAGCAGCACTCCCACCCTTAGGGCTAACACTGAAGCTTTCTTT,CASSTPTLRANTEAFF
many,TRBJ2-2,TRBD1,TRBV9,TGTGCCAGCAGCGTAACCCCCCATGGGGGACAGGGTCCCACCGGGGAGCTGTTTTTT,CASSVTPHGGQGPTGELFF
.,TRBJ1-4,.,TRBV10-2,TGCGCCAGCAGTGAGACAGACGAAAAACTGTTTTTT,CASSETDEKLFF
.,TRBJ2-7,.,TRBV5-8,TGTGCCAGCAGCTTTCCGGGACCAGGCGAGCAGTACTTC,CASSFPGPGEQYF
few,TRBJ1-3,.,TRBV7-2,TGTGCCAGCAGTCCAGAGTCGGGGTCTGGAAACACCATATATTTT,CASSPESGSGNTIYF
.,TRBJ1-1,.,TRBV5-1,TGCGCCAGCAGCTTGGCCCCGGGGACTGAAGCTTTCTTT,CASSLAPGTEAFF